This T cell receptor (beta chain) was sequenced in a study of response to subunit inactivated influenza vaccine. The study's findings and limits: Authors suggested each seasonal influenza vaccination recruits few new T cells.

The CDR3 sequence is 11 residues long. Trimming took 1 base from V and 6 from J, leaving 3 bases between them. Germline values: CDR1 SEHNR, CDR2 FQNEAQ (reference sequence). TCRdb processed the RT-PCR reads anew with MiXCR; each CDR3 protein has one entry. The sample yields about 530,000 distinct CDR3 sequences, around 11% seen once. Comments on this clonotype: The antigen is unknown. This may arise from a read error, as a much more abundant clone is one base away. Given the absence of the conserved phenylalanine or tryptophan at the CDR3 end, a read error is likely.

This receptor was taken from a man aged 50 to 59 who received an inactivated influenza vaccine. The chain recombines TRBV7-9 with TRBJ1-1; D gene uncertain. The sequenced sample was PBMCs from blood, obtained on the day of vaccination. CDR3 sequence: CASSLDPEAFL. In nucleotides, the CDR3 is TGTGCCAGCAGCTTAGATCCTGAAGCTTTCCTT.